Presented here are 21 T cell receptor beta chains from one specimen sequenced in a study of blood T cell repertoires in COVID-19. The method was immunoSEQ multiplex PCR; TCRdb's version includes in-frame clones alone and lacks a portion of them. The sample has around 77,000 clones, 80% to 90% seen once. The sequencing sample was made of peripheral blood. The source is a man in his 70s with active or convalescent COVID-19.

The chain uses TRBV24-1 and TRBJ1-2, with 7 bases fitting TRBD1. J gave up 8 bases and V 4 bases, and 9 bases lay outside the gene matches. Per the germline V gene, CDR1 is KGHDR and CDR2 is SFDVKD. CDR3 length: 14 amino acids. The CDR3 spells CATSDPRQGGGYTF. The DNA for the CDR3 is TGTGCCACCAGTGACCCCAGACAGGGAGGCGGCTACACCTTC.

The chain couples TRBV30 to TRBJ1-4; possibly TRBD1 for D (5 bases). Germline V gene sequence: CDR1 GTSNPN, CDR2 SVGIG (reference sequence). The CDR3 length is 18 residues. Trimming took off 1 base at V and 5 bases at J, with 23 bases between the two ends. The CDR3 region is CAWSAGPWRGRANEKLFF. For the CDR3, the DNA is TGTGCCTGGAGTGCCGGTCCCTGGAGGGGCAGGGCCAATGAAAAACTGTTTTTT.

The J gene is TRBJ1-4, the V gene TRBV7-9; D perhaps matches TRBD1 (5 bases). The CDR3 has 13 amino acids. V shed 1 base and J shed 8 bases, with 8 bases lying between them. CDR1 SEHNR and CDR2 FQNEAQ come from the germline V gene (reference sequence). CDR3 bases: TGTGCCAGCAGCTTAGGCCAGGGAGAAAAACTGTTTTTT. Amino acids: CASSLGQGEKLFF. Filled out from reference TRBV7-9 and TRBJ1-4, the complete variable domain reads DTGVSQNPRHKITKRGQNVTFRCDPISEHNRLYWYRQTLGQGPEFLTYFQNEAQLEKSRLLSDRFSAERPKGSFSTLEIQRTEQGDSAMYLCASSLGQGEKLFFGSGTQLSVL.

The chain recombines TRBV28 with TRBJ1-5; D gene ambiguous. CDR1 MDHEN and CDR2 SYDVKM come from the germline V gene. V lost 3 bases to trimming and J lost 4 bases, with 10 bases between them. The CDR3 is 14 residues long. The CDR3: CASSLPQQNQPQHF. The CDR3 DNA reads TGTGCCAGCAGTTTGCCACAGCAAAATCAGCCCCAGCATTTT.

The V and J genes are TRBV6-1 and TRBJ1-5, with TRBD1 matching 7 bases. The length of the CDR3 is 17 residues. CDR1 is MNHNS and CDR2 is SASEGT in the germline V gene. Germline trimming cut 3 bases from V and 7 bases from J; bases unmatched to any gene: 15. The CDR3 loop is CASSDRPDRVGGQPQHF. DNA of the CDR3: TGTGCCAGCAGTGACCGTCCCGACAGGGTCGGGGGACAGCCCCAGCATTTT.

The chain joins TRBV6-6 to TRBJ1-3; D uncertain. Trimming shortened V by 6 bases and J by 0 bases, and 9 bases separated the two germline ends. This CDR3 has 14 residues. CDR1 MNHNY and CDR2 SVGAGI come from the germline V gene (reference sequence). CDR3 in DNA: TGTGCCAGCAGGTCAGCGGCCTCTGGAAACACCATATATTTT. Amino acid sequence: CASRSAASGNTIYF.

This clone was detected once. This chain links TRBV7-2 with TRBJ2-1; 10 nucleotides align to TRBD2. Trimming took 2 bases from V and 6 from J; bases not matched to a gene: 4. The germline V gene has CDR1 SGHTA and CDR2 FQGNSA. The CDR3 is 15 amino acids. In nucleotides, the CDR3 is TGTGCCAGCAGCTTATCTAGCGGGAGAATCAATGAGCAGTTCTTC. This encodes CASSLSSGRINEQFF.

The chain joins TRBV9 to TRBJ2-1; TRBD2 matches at 7 bases. This CDR3 region has 15 residues. Germline CDR1 and CDR2: SGDLS and YYNGEE. J gave up 7 bases and V 0 bases, and 7 bases lay outside the gene matches. The CDR3 DNA follows: TGTGCCAGCAGCGTAGTTAGCGGGTTAAGAAATGAGCAGTTCTTC. Its translation: CASSVVSGLRNEQFF.

This clone has just one count. This chain links TRBV18 with TRBJ2-7; possible D gene TRBD1, 5 bases. V was pared by 6 bases and J by 6 bases, with 21 bases between. Germline V lookup: CDR1 KGHSH, CDR2 LQKENI. The CDR3 loop spans 15 amino acids. CDR3 amino acids: CASSRMLGRVTEQYF. The CDR3, as DNA: TGTGCCAGCTCGCGTATGCTCGGCAGGGTAACCGAGCAGTACTTC.

The V call is TRBV9, the J call TRBJ2-2, with TRBD2 matching over 9 bases. This CDR3 has 14 residues. V lost 4 bases to trimming and J lost 6 bases; unmatched junction nucleotides: 4. Germline CDR1 SGDLS, CDR2 YYNGEE. The CDR3 reads CASSNSGSPGELFF. The CDR3 coding sequence is TGTGCCAGCAGCAATAGCGGGAGCCCCGGGGAGCTGTTTTTT.

V gene TRBV29-1 combines with J gene TRBJ2-7; weak D call: TRBD2 (6 bases). The CDR3 is 13 amino acids. From germline, CDR1 is SQVTM and CDR2 ANQGSEA. V was clipped by 7 bases and J by 1 base, with 14 bases between them. CDR3 DNA: TGCAGCGCCGGGGACTTAGGGTCCTACGAGCAGTACTTC. This translates into CSAGDLGSYEQYF.

The DNA of the CDR3 is TGCGCCAGCAGCTTGGATACTAACTATGGAAACACCATATATTTT. It specifies CASSLDTNYGNTIYF. This chain uses TRBV5-1 with TRBJ1-3; D is uncertain. CDR3 length equals 15 residues. V was clipped by 0 bases and J by 3 bases, with 10 bases between them. Germline V lookup: CDR1 SGHRS, CDR2 YFSETQ.

This chain uses TRBV28 with TRBJ2-1, with D possibly matching TRBD2 (6 bases). Trimming left V 10 bases short and J 6 bases short, with 16 bases between. The CDR3 runs 13 residues. CDR1 and CDR2 from the germline V gene are MDHEN and SYDVKM. This chain's CDR3 is CATQWISGNEQFF. The CDR3 bases are TGTGCCACGCAGTGGATTAGCGGCAATGAGCAGTTCTTC.

The V and J genes are TRBV18 and TRBJ1-2; D unclear. The CDR3 runs 14 residues. Germline V gives CDR1 KGHSH, CDR2 LQKENI. Deletions cut 1 base from V and 4 bases from J, with 10 bases between. CDR3 protein: CASSPRSDGYGYTF. In DNA, the CDR3 is TGTGCCAGCTCACCACGCAGCGATGGCTATGGCTACACCTTC.

The chain combines TRBV27 with TRBJ1-1; D is perhaps TRBD1 (6 bases). This CDR3 is 15 amino acids long. The V end lost 3 bases, the J end lost 1 base, and 12 bases lay between the germline ends. The germline gives CDR1 MNHEY, CDR2 SMNVEV (reference sequence). CDR3 sequence reads: CASSLAGTPNTEAFF. As DNA, the CDR3 is TGTGCCAGCAGTTTGGCCGGGACACCGAACACTGAAGCTTTCTTT.

V usage is TRBV7-3 and J usage is TRBJ2-2; 9 nucleotides line up with TRBD1. V was clipped by 5 bases and J by 6 bases; unmatched bases: 10. This CDR3 comprises 16 residues. Germline V gives CDR1 SGHTA, CDR2 FQGTGA. This chain's CDR3 is CASSPNRGLLSGELFF. The CDR3 DNA follows: TGTGCCAGCAGCCCCAACAGGGGGCTACTCTCCGGGGAGCTGTTTTTT.

The CDR3 region has the DNA TGTGCCAGCAGCGTAGACAGGGGGGGCACTGAAGCTTTCTTT. Translating it yields CASSVDRGGTEAFF. The V call is TRBV6-5, the J call TRBJ1-1; TRBD1 matches at 9 bases. The V gene's germline CDR1 is MNHEY and CDR2 SVGAGI. The trim removed 6 bases at V and 4 bases at J, leaving 6 bases unmatched. The CDR3 has 14 amino acids.

J is TRBJ1-2 and V is TRBV28; no firm D call. Germline lookup yields CDR1 MDHEN and CDR2 SYDVKM. The germline V and J ends were trimmed by 6 bases and 0 bases, with 5 bases remaining between them. This CDR3 is 12 amino acids long. CDR3: CASRRANYGYTF. Written as DNA, the CDR3 is TGTGCCAGCAGGCGAGCTAACTATGGCTACACCTTC.

The chain uses TRBV29-1 and TRBJ2-1; D possibly corresponds to TRBD2 (5 bases). V lost 6 bases and J lost 8, with 23 bases in between. The CDR3 consists of 15 residues. The germline V gene has CDR1 SQVTM and CDR2 ANQGSEA. CDR3 DNA sequence: TGCAGCGTCGCGAAAGGACTGCCAAGACCAGATGAGCAGTTCTTC. This sequence encodes CSVAKGLPRPDEQFF.

This chain uses TRBV5-1 with TRBJ2-2, with D possibly being TRBD1 (6 bases). CDR3 length equals 16 residues. Germline loops: CDR1 SGHRS, CDR2 YFSETQ. Deletions cut 3 bases from V and 2 bases from J, with 14 bases between. CDR3 sequence: CASSSDRRANTGELFF. In DNA, the CDR3 is TGCGCCAGCAGCTCGGACAGAAGAGCAAACACCGGGGAGCTGTTTTTT.

V usage is TRBV28 and J usage is TRBJ1-6, with D perhaps TRBD1 (5 bases). This CDR3 is 14 amino acids long. Trimming removed 8 bases at V and 8 bases at J, with 16 bases between. From germline, CDR1 is MDHEN and CDR2 SYDVKM. CDR3: CASRDRRLDSPLHF. CDR3 nucleotides: TGTGCCAGCCGAGACAGAAGACTGGATTCACCCCTCCACTTT.